A single sample is the source of the 20 T cell receptor beta chains below, sequenced in a study of cytomegalovirus exposure and HLA in healthy donors. With 60 Vbeta and 13 Jbeta primers, the PCR was carried out. Assay: immunoSEQ multiplex PCR; the TCRdb copy retains only in-frame clones and omits some. The profile shows some 130,000 clones, 75% to 90% of them singletons. Sequencing input: PBMCs. These receptors originate from a middle-aged man in good health and CMV-seronegative.

The chain has TRBV7-6 and TRBJ1-1, with D tentatively TRBD1 (6 bases). The CDR3 runs 15 residues. V was shortened by 5 bases and J by 5 bases, with 18 bases between the two germline ends. The germline gives CDR1 SGHVS, CDR2 FNYEAQ. Here the CDR3 reads CASSRIRGAYTEAFF. The DNA of the CDR3 is TGTGCCAGCAGCCGTATACGGGGGGCTTATACTGAAGCTTTCTTT.

The chain carries TRBV10-3 and TRBJ2-3; TRBD2 might be the D (5 bases). Trimming took 8 bases from V and 1 from J, leaving 13 bases between them. The germline V gene encodes CDR1 ENHRY and CDR2 SYGVKD. CDR3 length: 14 residues. The CDR3 DNA reads as TGTGCCATCTTCTCCGGGGTTGGCACAGATACGCAGTATTTT. Its translation: CAIFSGVGTDTQYF.

The chain uses TRBV5-1 and TRBJ2-5, with 15 bases identical to TRBD2. TRBJ2-7 matches the DNA end more closely, so the J call is doubtful. Per the germline V gene, CDR1 is SGHRS and CDR2 is YFSETQ. The CDR3 contains 16 residues. CDR3 in amino acids: CASSTGLAGGSYEQYF. Here the CDR3 DNA reads TGCGCCAGCAGCACGGGACTAGCGGGGGGCTCCTACGAGCAGTACTTC.

This chain connects TRBV9 to TRBJ1-2; 8 bases are shared with TRBD1. J was trimmed by 8 bases and V by 0 bases; bases with no gene match: 6. The CDR3 is 14 amino acids. CDR1 and CDR2 from the germline V gene are SGDLS and YYNGEE. CDR3 loop: CASSVGGQAGGYTF. The CDR3 nucleotides read TGTGCCAGCAGCGTAGGGGGACAGGCGGGGGGCTACACCTTC.

The CDR3: CATYGLAYEQYF. The CDR3 nucleotides are TGTGCCACCTACGGACTAGCCTACGAGCAGTACTTC. V gene TRBV28 combines with J gene TRBJ2-7; TRBD2 matches 7 bases. V trimming: 10 bases; J trimming: 2 bases; junction bases outside the gene matches: 5. The CDR3 loop spans 12 amino acids. Germline V gives CDR1 MDHEN, CDR2 SYDVKM.

The chain employs TRBV7-9 and TRBJ2-6, with D possibly matching TRBD1 (6 bases). This CDR3 is 18 amino acids long. Germline V CDR1 and CDR2: SEHNR, FQNEAQ (reference sequence). V lost 4 bases to trimming and J lost 0 bases, with 16 bases between them. The CDR3 loop reads CASSSGQTLVSGANVLTF. The CDR3 DNA reads as TGTGCCAGCAGCTCGGGACAAACGTTAGTCTCTGGGGCCAACGTCCTGACTTTC.

This sequence joins TRBV15 and TRBJ1-5; D is ambiguous. Germline V gives CDR1 LNHNV, CDR2 YYDKDF (reference sequence). The CDR3 contains 15 residues. V dropped 1 base and J dropped 7 bases, with 14 bases sitting between them. CDR3 DNA: TGTGCCACCAGCAGAGGCGCGGGAGTTAGACAGCCCCAGCATTTT. This sequence encodes CATSRGAGVRQPQHF.

This clone occurred once. The rearrangement joins TRBV28 to TRBJ2-2, with a weak D call TRBD2 (6 bases). The CDR3 spans 13 residues. V lost 9 bases, J lost 1 base, and 9 bases lay in between. Germline CDR1 MDHEN, CDR2 SYDVKM. The CDR3 region has the DNA TGTGCCAGACCGGGACTGAACACCGGGGAGCTGTTTTTT. This codes for CARPGLNTGELFF. Drawing the rest from reference TRBV28 and TRBJ2-2, the complete variable domain is DVKVTQSSRYLVKRTGEKVFLECVQDMDHENMFWYRQDPGLGLRLIYFSYDVKMKEKGDIPEGYSVSREKKERFSLILESASTNQTSMYLCARPGLNTGELFFGEGSRLTVL.

This clone was detected once. At one of its ends the junction is not consistent with the germline gene, which may arise from a read error. The gene calls are TRBV7-7 and TRBJ2-7; D might be TRBD1 (6 bases). Germline CDR1 SSHAT, CDR2 FNYEAQ (reference sequence). The CDR3 totals 14 residues. The CDR3 here is CASSPGRGAYEQYF. DNA for the CDR3: TGTGCTAGCAGCCCGGGCAGGGGCGCCTACGAGCAGTACTTC.

The V and J genes are TRBV18 and TRBJ2-7, with D tentatively TRBD2 (5 bases). Trimming stripped 1 base from V and 7 bases from J, with 8 bases between. The length of the CDR3 is 12 residues. Germline V lookup: CDR1 KGHSH, CDR2 LQKENI. Written as DNA, the CDR3 is TGTGCCAGCTCACCACAAGAGCGGGAGCAGTACTTC. Translating gives CASSPQEREQYF. Variable domain in full (rest from reference TRBV18 and TRBJ2-7): NAGVMQNPRHLVRRRGQEARLRCSPMKGHSHVYWYRQLPEEGLKFMVYLQKENIIDESGMPKERFSAEFPKEGPSILRIQQVVRGDSAAYFCASSPQEREQYFGPGTRLTVT.

The chain carries TRBV6-1 and TRBJ1-1; tentative D call: TRBD1 (6 bases). The CDR3 is 14 residues long. Germline CDR1 MNHNS, CDR2 SASEGT. V was clipped by 10 bases and J by 7 bases, with 22 bases between them. In nucleotides, the CDR3 is TGTGCCACCGTGATGGGGGGGGGCAAGGGTGAAGCTTTCTTT. As protein: CATVMGGGKGEAFF.

This chain connects TRBV2 to TRBJ2-1; 12 bases are a match to TRBD2. The germline gives CDR1 SNHLY, CDR2 FYNNEI. Trimming took 4 bases from V and 8 from J; bases not matched to a gene: 3. This CDR3 is built from 14 residues. The DNA for the CDR3 is TGTGCCAGCAGTGCTAGCGGGGGGGGACATGAGCAGTTCTTC. This gives the protein CASSASGGGHEQFF.

This chain joins TRBV18 and TRBJ2-2; D gene unclear. Germline V gene sequence: CDR1 KGHSH, CDR2 LQKENI. The length of the CDR3 is 13 residues. Trimming left V 2 bases short and J 6 bases short, with 7 bases between. CDR3 sequence: CASSPNSAGELFF. The CDR3 DNA reads as TGTGCCAGCTCACCAAACAGTGCCGGGGAGCTGTTTTTT.

This clone was detected once. The chain is built from TRBV6-5 and TRBJ2-1; TRBD2 aligns across 12 bases. With V trimmed by 6 bases and J by 7 bases, 7 bases remained unmatched. From germline, CDR1 is MNHEY and CDR2 SVGAGI. The CDR3 is made up of 15 amino acids. The CDR3: CASSKGLAGGNEQFF. The CDR3 nucleotides read TGTGCCAGCAGCAAGGGACTAGCGGGTGGGAATGAGCAGTTCTTC.

The chain recombines TRBV11-2 with TRBJ1-1; 8 bases align to TRBD1. Germline-derived CDR1 and CDR2 are SGHAT and FQNNGV. V shed 2 bases, J shed 6 bases, and the junction held 8 bases outside the gene matches. CDR3 length: 15 amino acids. CDR3 sequence: CASSLPDRGRAEAFF. DNA of the CDR3: TGTGCCAGCAGCTTACCTGACAGGGGAAGGGCTGAAGCTTTCTTT.

V usage is TRBV11-3 and J usage is TRBJ2-7; TRBD1 matches 7 bases. The trim removed 5 bases at V and 2 bases at J, leaving 6 bases unmatched. The germline V gene has CDR1 SGHNT and CDR2 YENEEA. This CDR3 is 14 amino acids long. CDR3 coding DNA: TGTGCCAGCAGCCCTGGGGACAGTCCCTACGAGCAGTACTTC. It encodes CASSPGDSPYEQYF. Together with reference TRBV11-3 and TRBJ2-7, the CDR3 gives the full variable domain: EAGVVQSPRYKIIEKKQPVAFWCNPISGHNTLYWYLQNLGQGPELLIRYENEEAVDDSQLPKDRFSAERLKGVDSTLKIQPAELGDSAVYLCASSPGDSPYEQYFGPGTRLTVT.

This rearrangement joins TRBV19 to TRBJ1-6, with D unclear. The V and J ends lost 1 base and 8 bases respectively, with 15 bases between them. This CDR3 is built from 16 residues. CDR1 is LNHDA, CDR2 SQIVND, per germline (reference sequence). In DNA, the CDR3 is TGTGCCAGTAGTATAGTGTCGGGAGGGAATGATTCACCCCTCCACTTT. It encodes CASSIVSGGNDSPLHF.

With regard to this clone: Other DNA sequences in the same sample also yield this CDR3. The V call is TRBV29-1, the J call TRBJ1-1; 11 bases line up with TRBD1. CDR1 is SQVTM, CDR2 ANQGSEA, per germline. V dropped 7 bases and J dropped 2; count of bases not matched to a gene: 3. The CDR3 is made up of 13 amino acids. The DNA of the CDR3 is TGCAGCGGCCGGACAGGGGGCAACACTGAAGCTTTCTTT. Amino acids: CSGRTGGNTEAFF.

V usage is TRBV6-1 and J usage is TRBJ1-2; unclear D gene. CDR3 length: 11 residues. The germline gives CDR1 MNHNS, CDR2 SASEGT. Between the trimmed V and J ends, which lost 7 bases and 7 bases, there was a span of 10 bases. The CDR3 DNA sequence: TGTGCCAGCACGGAGGGCCTTGGCTACACCTTC. Amino acids: CASTEGLGYTF.

A note on this clone: Other DNA sequences from this sample encode an identical CDR3 as well. The CDR3 region is CASTLQASGGARADTQYF. The CDR3 DNA reads TGTGCCAGCACCCTTCAGGCTAGCGGGGGGGCCAGGGCAGATACGCAGTATTTT. The chain carries TRBV7-2 and TRBJ2-3; 12 bases are a match to TRBD2. V lost 7 bases and J lost 4; bases outside the gene matches: 15. The CDR3 totals 18 residues. Germline CDR1 and CDR2: SGHTA and FQGNSA.